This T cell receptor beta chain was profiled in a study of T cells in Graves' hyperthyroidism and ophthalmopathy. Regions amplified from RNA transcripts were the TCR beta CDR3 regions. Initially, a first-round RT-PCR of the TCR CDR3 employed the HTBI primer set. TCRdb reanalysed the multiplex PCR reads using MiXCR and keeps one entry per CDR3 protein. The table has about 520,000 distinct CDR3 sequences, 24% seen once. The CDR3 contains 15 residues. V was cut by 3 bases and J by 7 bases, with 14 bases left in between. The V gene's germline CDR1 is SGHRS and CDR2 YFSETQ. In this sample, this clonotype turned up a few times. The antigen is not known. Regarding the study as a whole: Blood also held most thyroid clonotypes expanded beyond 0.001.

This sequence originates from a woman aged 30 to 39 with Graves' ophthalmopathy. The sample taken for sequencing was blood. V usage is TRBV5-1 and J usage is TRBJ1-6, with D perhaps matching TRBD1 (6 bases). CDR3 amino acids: CASSSGGRANSPLHF. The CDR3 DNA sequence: TGCGCCAGCAGCTCCGGGGGCAGGGCCAATTCACCCCTCCACTTT.